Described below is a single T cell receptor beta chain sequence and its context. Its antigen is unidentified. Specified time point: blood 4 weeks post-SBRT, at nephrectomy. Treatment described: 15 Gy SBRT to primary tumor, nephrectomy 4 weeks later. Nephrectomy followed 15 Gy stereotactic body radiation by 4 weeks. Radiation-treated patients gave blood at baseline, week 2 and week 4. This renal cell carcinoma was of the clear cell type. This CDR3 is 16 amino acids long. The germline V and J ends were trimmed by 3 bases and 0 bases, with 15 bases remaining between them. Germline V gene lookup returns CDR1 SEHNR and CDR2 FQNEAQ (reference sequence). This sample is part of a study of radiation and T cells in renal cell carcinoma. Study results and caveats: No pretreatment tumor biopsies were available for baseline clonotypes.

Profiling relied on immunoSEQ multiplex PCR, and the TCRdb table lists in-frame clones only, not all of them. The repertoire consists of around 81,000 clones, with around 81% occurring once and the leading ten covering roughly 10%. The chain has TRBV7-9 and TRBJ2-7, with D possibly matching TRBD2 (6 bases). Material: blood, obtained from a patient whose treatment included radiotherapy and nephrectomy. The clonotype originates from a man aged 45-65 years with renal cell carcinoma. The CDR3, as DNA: TGTGCCAGCAGCTTCAACCCCCGGGGGAGCTCCTACGAGCAGTACTTC. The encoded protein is CASSFNPRGSSYEQYF.